This record concerns one TCR beta chain sequence. These data belong to a study of T-cell reconstitution after alpha-beta-depleted transplantation in children. Germline V gene lookup returns CDR1 SGHVS and CDR2 FQNEAQ. Trimming took 5 bases from V and 2 from J, leaving 13 bases between them. The CDR3 is made up of 14 amino acids. TCRbeta library preparation incorporated unique molecular identifiers. TCRdb passed the PCR reads through MiXCR, listing each CDR3 protein once. The data show about 500,000 distinct CDR3 sequences, around a third seen once. The chain joins TRBV7-8 to TRBJ2-7, with a weak D call TRBD1 (7 bases). Source: PBMCs from the stem cell graft donor, taken from the stem cell graft. The clonotype originates from a human donor who donated a stem cell graft to a child with aplastic anemia. The CDR3: CASSPGGITYEQYV. CDR3 sequence (DNA): TGTGCCAGCAGCCCAGGGGGGATAACCTACGAGCAGTACGTC.